This entry lists 11 T cell receptor beta chains sequenced from one sample in a study of blood T cells in healthy people across ages. With a J-beta primer mix and a sample-barcoded 5' primer, a second PCR ran roughly 6 to 12 cycles. Each CDR3 protein is one row after TCRdb ran MiXCR on the 5' RACE reads. The sample shows over 1,200,000 distinct CDR3 sequences, around 59% of them seen only once. Sample: blood. These receptors originate from a young man in good health.

For the CDR3, the DNA is TGTGCCAGCAGTGAGTTTCGCAGTTCGGGCTACACCTTC. Protein product: CASSEFRSSGYTF. This chain joins TRBV6-4 and TRBJ1-2; unclear D gene. Trimming removed 3 bases from V and 8 bases from J, with 13 bases in between. Germline CDR1 MRHNA, CDR2 SNTAGT. The CDR3 loop spans 13 amino acids.

This chain links TRBV19 with TRBJ1-2, with D perhaps TRBD1 (5 bases). V gave up 0 bases and J gave up 6 bases, with 17 bases separating them. Germline lookup yields CDR1 LNHDA and CDR2 SQIVND (reference sequence). CDR3 length: 16 residues. In DNA, the CDR3 is TGTGCCAGTAGTATAGAATACAGGAGGTCCGTCCATGGCTACACCTTC. Protein product: CASSIEYRRSVHGYTF.

This sequence joins TRBV7-6 and TRBJ1-1; tentatively, D is TRBD1 (5 bases). V lost 5 bases and J 8 bases, leaving 18 bases between the germline ends. The CDR3 length is 14 residues. CDR1 and CDR2 (germline): SGHVS, FNYEAQ. CDR3 nucleotide sequence: TGTGCCAGCAGCCACCTGGATGACAGCGACGAAGCTTTCTTT. Residues: CASSHLDDSDEAFF.

This chain links TRBV7-6 with TRBJ2-3; D is unresolved. Trimming removed 5 bases at V and 6 bases at J, with 18 bases between. Germline-derived CDR1 and CDR2 are SGHVS and FNYEAQ. This CDR3 is built from 15 residues. The CDR3 spells CASSPSRAHGDTQYF. CDR3 nucleotides: TGTGCCAGCAGCCCTAGTAGGGCGCACGGGGATACGCAGTATTTT.

This clonotype was seen more than once but under ten times. The gene calls are TRBV4-3 and TRBJ2-4; 10 positions agree with TRBD1. The J call may be wrong; the DNA end is better matched by TRBJ2-7. Germline V gene data show CDR1 as LGHNA and CDR2 as YSLEER. This CDR3 has 17 residues. The CDR3 region has the DNA TGCGCCAGCAGCCAAGCTAGGGGACAGGGGCTTCCCTACGAGCAGTACTTC. Its translation is CASSQARGQGLPYEQYF.

This clonotype appeared a single time. The chain couples TRBV10-3 to TRBJ2-2; D tentatively fits TRBD1 or TRBD2 (6 bases each). Germline CDR1 reads ENHRY; CDR2 reads SYGVKD. The V gene lost 8 bases and the J gene lost 6 bases, with 22 bases spanning the gap. The CDR3 extends over 16 amino acids. As DNA, the CDR3 is TGTGCCATCTCCCCCCCCGGGGGCCCCGGAGCCGGGGAGCTGTTTTTT. As protein: CAISPPGGPGAGELFF.

The V gene is TRBV11-2, the J gene TRBJ2-2; no clear D. CDR3 length equals 10 residues. Germline CDR1 is SGHAT and CDR2 is FQNNGV. Trimming took 10 bases from V and 9 from J, leaving 9 bases between them. In DNA form, the CDR3 reads TGTGCCACCGGATCCCGGGAGCTGTTTTTT. This translates into CATGSRELFF.

The chain couples TRBV5-1 to TRBJ1-5; possible D gene TRBD1, 5 bases. The V end was cut by 0 bases, the J end by 4 bases, with 20 bases between. There are 18 residues in the CDR3. Germline V lookup: CDR1 SGHRS, CDR2 YFSETQ. CDR3 DNA: TGCGCCAGCAGCTTGGATCCGCAGGGCGCCGGGCTGAATCAGCCCCAGCATTTT. It is translated as CASSLDPQGAGLNQPQHF.

This rearrangement joins TRBV20-1 to TRBJ2-1, with 7 bases lining up with TRBD1. Germline-derived CDR1 and CDR2 are DFQATT and SNEGSKA (reference sequence). CDR3 length: 14 residues. The junction had 7 bases not matched to a gene; V was cut back by 5 bases and J by 3 bases. The CDR3 reads CSAVDRVGYNEQFF. In nucleotides, the CDR3 is TGCAGTGCTGTCGACAGGGTCGGCTACAATGAGCAGTTCTTC.

The chain carries TRBV12-3 or TRBV12-4 and TRBJ1-5; D remains ambiguous. The CDR3 contains 14 residues. Trimming took off 8 bases at V and 0 bases at J, with 11 bases between the two ends. The CDR3 here is CASYDGYSNQPQHF. CDR3 sequence (DNA): TGTGCCAGCTATGACGGCTATAGCAATCAGCCCCAGCATTTT.

The chain has TRBV7-2 and TRBJ1-3; 7 nucleotides align to TRBD1. Looked up from germline, CDR1 is SGHTA and CDR2 is FQGNSA. The CDR3 consists of 15 residues. V trimming: 5 bases; J trimming: 3 bases; junction bases outside the gene matches: 7. CDR3 residues: CASSTAGGFGNTIYF. The DNA for the CDR3 is TGTGCCAGCAGCACGGCAGGGGGATTTGGAAACACCATATATTTT.